The 20 T cell receptor beta chains reported below all come from one sample, sequenced in a study of T cells in Graves' hyperthyroidism and ophthalmopathy. Amplification yielded TCR beta CDR3 regions, with RNA transcripts as the source. TCR CDR3 regions were first amplified by RT-PCR with HTBI primers. One entry per CDR3 protein results from TCRdb running MiXCR on the multiplex PCR reads. The sample lists around 490,000 distinct CDR3 sequences, 20% occurring once. The sample comprised blood. The receptors were sampled from a middle-aged man with Graves' ophthalmopathy.

This clonotype has more than one count but fewer than ten. The gene calls are TRBV7-8 and TRBJ2-6; no firm D call. V shed 1 base and J shed 2 bases, with 6 bases lying between them. Germline V gene lookup returns CDR1 SGHVS and CDR2 FQNEAQ. CDR3 length: 15 amino acids. CDR3 in amino acids: CASSLGPAGANVLTF. DNA of the CDR3: TGTGCCAGCAGCTTAGGCCCGGCTGGGGCCAACGTCCTGACTTTC.

This clonotype was seen a handful of times. V and J are TRBV5-1 and TRBJ2-5; TRBD2 agrees at 9 bases. Germline loops: CDR1 SGHRS, CDR2 YFSETQ. With V trimmed by 5 bases and J by 7 bases, 9 bases remained unmatched. This CDR3 has 14 residues. The CDR3 DNA reads TGCGCCAGCAGAACGATAGCGGGGGACGGGACCCAGTACTTC. Protein sequence: CASRTIAGDGTQYF.

The CDR3 DNA reads as TGTGCCAGCAGGGGCAGAGTCTATGAAGCTTTCTTT. Translating it yields CASRGRVYEAFF. The chain uses TRBV6-2 or TRBV6-3 and TRBJ1-1, with D unresolved. The CDR3 spans 12 residues. Trimming removed 6 bases from V and 7 bases from J, with 12 bases in between. Germline CDR1 reads MNHEY; CDR2 reads SVGEGT.

This clonotype appeared a few times. The genes are TRBV7-9 and TRBJ2-7; D remains unclear. CDR3 length: 12 residues. With 1 base removed from V and 5 bases from J, the gap between germline ends came to 6 bases. CDR1 is SEHNR, CDR2 FQNEAQ, per germline (reference sequence). The CDR3, as DNA: TGTGCCAGCAGCTTAGGGAACCACGAGCAGTACTTC. The encoded protein is CASSLGNHEQYF.

This clonotype was seen repeatedly, ten times or more. V gene TRBV5-1 combines with J gene TRBJ1-1, with a tentative D call TRBD1 (5 bases). V was clipped by 0 bases and J by 2 bases, with 14 bases between them. Per germline, CDR1 SGHRS and CDR2 YFSETQ. This CDR3 is built from 16 residues. The CDR3 DNA reads as TGCGCCAGCAGCTTGGCCAGGGCAGGGATTAACACTGAAGCTTTCTTT. It specifies CASSLARAGINTEAFF.

This clonotype was counted at least ten times. The CDR3 loop reads CASREQGRETQYF. The CDR3 nucleotides are TGTGCCAGCAGAGAACAGGGGAGGGAGACCCAGTACTTC. The rearrangement uses TRBV6-1 and TRBJ2-5; tentative D call: TRBD1 (7 bases). Germline lookup yields CDR1 MNHNS and CDR2 SASEGT. The germline V and J ends were trimmed by 6 bases and 5 bases, with 13 bases remaining between them. There are 13 residues in the CDR3.

The table lists this clonotype with a few counts. This rearrangement joins TRBV4-2 to TRBJ2-7; TRBD2 agrees at 8 bases. Germline lookup yields CDR1 LGHNA and CDR2 YNFKEQ. Trimming at V came to 0 bases and at J to 0 bases, leaving 7 bases not matched to a gene. This CDR3 is 17 amino acids long. The chain's CDR3 is CASSQDPSGTSSYEQYF. The CDR3 DNA is TGTGCCAGCAGCCAAGATCCCTCCGGGACTAGCTCCTACGAGCAGTACTTC.

The chain carries TRBV20-1 and TRBJ2-4; D uncertain. Trimming left V 1 base short and J 0 bases short, with 4 bases between. This CDR3 region has 13 residues. The germline V gene encodes CDR1 DFQATT and CDR2 SNEGSKA (reference sequence). CDR3 sequence: CSARVVAKNIQYF. CDR3 DNA: TGCAGTGCTAGAGTAGTAGCCAAAAACATTCAGTACTTC.

This clonotype was seen ten or more times. The chain has TRBV28 and TRBJ2-5; D tentatively fits TRBD1 or TRBD2 (6 bases each). CDR3 length: 13 amino acids. Germline V CDR1 and CDR2: MDHEN, SYDVKM. Trimming stripped 7 bases from V and 4 bases from J, with 13 bases between. The CDR3 nucleotides read TGTGCCAGCACCCCCGGAGGGGGAGAGACCCAGTACTTC. Its translation: CASTPGGGETQYF. Complete variable domain (other parts from reference TRBV28 and TRBJ2-5): DVKVTQSSRYLVKRTGEKVFLECVQDMDHENMFWYRQDPGLGLRLIYFSYDVKMKEKGDIPEGYSVSREKKERFSLILESASTNQTSMYLCASTPGGGETQYFGPGTRLLVL.

V usage is TRBV12-3 or TRBV12-4 and J usage is TRBJ1-2; a possible D gene is TRBD1 (5 bases). The CDR3 covers 15 residues. Between the trimmed V and J ends, which lost 7 bases and 2 bases, there was a span of 17 bases. This CDR3 reads CASNVGGGGNYGYTF. As DNA, the CDR3 is TGTGCCAGCAACGTCGGGGGGGGTGGGAACTATGGCTACACCTTC.

The chain has TRBV3-1 and TRBJ2-3; TRBD2 aligns across 9 bases. The CDR3 has 15 residues. J was trimmed by 2 bases and V by 2 bases; bases with no gene match: 2. Germline-derived CDR1 and CDR2 are LGHDT and YNNKEL (reference sequence). In nucleotides, the CDR3 is TGTGCCAGCAGCCAACTAGCGGGGCCCACAGATACGCAGTATTTT. Encoded protein: CASSQLAGPTDTQYF.

The rearrangement uses TRBV9 and TRBJ2-5; weak D call: TRBD2 (5 bases). The CDR3 totals 15 residues. V lost 3 bases, J lost 1 base, and 13 bases lay in between. Germline CDR1 reads SGDLS; CDR2 reads YYNGEE. The CDR3 DNA is TGTGCCAGCAGCGCCGCAATAGCGTCCCAAGAGACCCAGTACTTC. Protein: CASSAAIASQETQYF.

This clonotype appeared many times. This rearrangement joins TRBV7-9 to TRBJ2-2; D call uncertain. Looked up from germline, CDR1 is SEHNR and CDR2 is FQNEAQ (reference sequence). The CDR3 has 17 amino acids. Trimming took off 1 base at V and 0 bases at J, with 12 bases between the two ends. CDR3 protein: CASSLGLSATNTGELFF. CDR3 in DNA: TGTGCCAGCAGCTTAGGGCTGTCAGCGACGAACACCGGGGAGCTGTTTTTT.

Ten or more counts support this clonotype. The rearrangement joins TRBV30 to TRBJ2-1; the D gene is possibly TRBD2 (6 bases). The CDR3 is made up of 14 amino acids. V was trimmed by 0 bases and J by 4 bases, leaving 10 bases between them. Germline CDR1 and CDR2: GTSNPN and SVGIG (reference sequence). For the CDR3, the DNA is TGTGCCTGGAGTGTGGCTGCGGGGTACAATGAGCAGTTCTTC. Translated, it gives CAWSVAAGYNEQFF.

This clonotype has more than one count but fewer than ten. The chain combines TRBV10-3 with TRBJ2-3, with 12 nucleotides matching TRBD2. Germline CDR1 is ENHRY and CDR2 is SYGVKD. The CDR3 has 18 residues. V was clipped by 6 bases and J by 1 base; unmatched bases: 11. The CDR3 is CAIRTSGRFSRGTDTQYF. The CDR3 DNA is TGTGCCATCAGGACTAGCGGGAGATTTTCGCGGGGCACAGATACGCAGTATTTT.

The rearrangement uses TRBV10-1 and TRBJ2-3; 10 nucleotides agree with TRBD2. The CDR3 sequence is 15 residues long. V lost 3 bases to trimming and J lost 6 bases; unmatched junction nucleotides: 6. The germline gives CDR1 WNHNN, CDR2 SYGVQD (reference sequence). CDR3 DNA sequence: TGCGCCAGCAGTGATGAGGGGACTAGCGTTGATACGCAGTATTTT. Encoded protein: CASSDEGTSVDTQYF.

This clonotype was detected many times. The chain links TRBV28 to TRBJ2-7; D possibly corresponds to TRBD1 (6 bases). V gave up 6 bases and J gave up 0 bases, with 15 bases separating them. The germline V gene encodes CDR1 MDHEN and CDR2 SYDVKM. This CDR3 is 15 amino acids long. CDR3 nucleotides: TGTGCCAGCAGCCTGACAGGATTGTACTCCTACGAGCAGTACTTC. Its translation: CASSLTGLYSYEQYF.

The chain has TRBV5-1 and TRBJ2-1; TRBD1 aligns across 12 bases. The V gene's germline CDR1 is SGHRS and CDR2 YFSETQ. After removal of 4 bases from V and 9 bases from J, the junction contained 5 bases not matched to a gene. This CDR3 comprises 14 residues. This CDR3 is CASSPGQGAGEQFF. The CDR3 nucleotides read TGCGCCAGCAGCCCGGGACAGGGGGCAGGTGAGCAGTTCTTC.

This clonotype has ten or more counts. CDR3 loop: CSARAQDRGPRGELFF. The DNA for the CDR3 is TGCAGTGCTAGAGCCCAGGACAGGGGGCCGCGCGGGGAGCTGTTTTTT. V usage is TRBV20-1 and J usage is TRBJ2-2; 11 bases agree with TRBD1. J was trimmed by 7 bases and V by 1 base; bases with no gene match: 8. CDR3 length: 16 residues. CDR1 is DFQATT and CDR2 is SNEGSKA in the germline V gene (reference sequence).

This clonotype showed up many times. The V gene is TRBV12-3 or TRBV12-4, the J gene TRBJ1-6; TRBD1 aligns across 10 bases. V shed 6 bases, J shed 3 bases, and the junction held 5 bases outside the gene matches. The CDR3 totals 16 residues. This CDR3 is CASSGWDRGYNSPLHF. The CDR3 DNA sequence: TGTGCCAGCAGCGGGTGGGACAGGGGCTATAATTCACCCCTCCACTTT.